Included here is one T cell receptor beta chain sequence, with context. In the authors' methods: Amplified reference gene primers provided the basis for estimating nucleated cell counts. Libraries were prepared by immunoSEQ multiplex PCR; TCRdb keeps only in-frame clonotypes and omits some of them. V and J calls and clone size are given by that table; D and trimming were obtained from the DNA. The sample records a few hundred thousand clones, about 86% being singletons. Grouping used clinical history reported by participants in a survey and questionnaire. The data were obtained in a study of blood T cell repertoires in COVID-19. About the research overall: Samples taken during acute and convalescent COVID-19 were collected in the United States, Italy and Spain. The analysed material was cDNA or gDNA that came from T cells, B-cell-depleted T cells, or PBMCs.

Germline-derived CDR1 and CDR2 are SGHAT and FQNNGV. Trimming at V came to 5 bases and at J to 2 bases, leaving 12 bases not matched to a gene. The CDR3 runs to 16 residues. This TCR came from a woman aged 40 to 55 with acute COVID-19. The chain has TRBV11-2 and TRBJ2-7; 7 positions match TRBD1. Sequences were obtained from PBMCs or T cells enriched from blood (not recorded which). The CDR3 here is CASSLRGGGSPYEQYF. Written as DNA, the CDR3 is TGTGCCAGCAGCCTGAGAGGGGGCGGGTCCCCCTACGAGCAGTACTTC.